The source of this T cell receptor beta chain is a study of blood T cell repertoires in COVID-19. At the level of the study: Samples came from the United States, Italy and Spain, spanning acute and convalescent COVID-19. PBMCs, B-cell-depleted T cells, or T cells provided the cDNA or gDNA that made up the material.

The authors' processing: Quantification of nucleated cells was approximated via reference gene primer amplification. TCRdb's copy holds only in-frame clones and misses some; the assay was immunoSEQ multiplex PCR. V, J and clone size derive from that table, while D and trimming were established from the DNA sequence. The data show around 220,000 clones, approximately 90% seen once. CDR1 is KGHDR, CDR2 SFDVKD, per germline. V was shortened by 3 bases and J by 4 bases, with 17 bases between the two germline ends. The CDR3 totals 16 residues. The sequencing sample was made of peripheral blood. This receptor was identified in a woman aged 45-60 years with COVID-19, enrolled during active disease. V and J are TRBV24-1 and TRBJ1-2, with D perhaps TRBD1 (6 bases). This CDR3 is CATSDPGAGAGYGYTF. CDR3 in DNA: TGTGCCACCAGTGATCCGGGGGCGGGGGCAGGCTATGGCTACACCTTC.